These 14 T cell receptor beta chains came from one sample sequenced in a study of T cells in localized non-small cell lung cancer. Assay: immunoSEQ multiplex PCR; the TCRdb copy retains only in-frame clones and omits some. The table lists 40,000 to 65,000 clones, around 90% of them singletons. The starting material was PBMCs, obtained before any cancer treatment. The receptors here all came from a female donor with stage II lung adenocarcinoma.

This chain connects TRBV5-6 to TRBJ2-4; D unresolved. The V end was cut by 4 bases, the J end by 7 bases, with 9 bases between. The CDR3 length is 12 residues. The germline V gene encodes CDR1 SGHDT and CDR2 YYEEEE. CDR3 sequence (DNA): TGTGCCAGCAGCCTGGGTCTGAACATTCAGTACTTC. Translating gives CASSLGLNIQYF.

The chain couples TRBV7-9 to TRBJ1-5; perhaps TRBD1 as D (5 bases). Trimming shortened V by 4 bases and J by 0 bases, and 7 bases separated the two germline ends. The CDR3 consists of 14 residues. Germline CDR1 SEHNR, CDR2 FQNEAQ (reference sequence). The CDR3 nucleotides are TGTGCCAGCAGCTCCCAGGGTAGCAATCAGCCCCAGCATTTT. Its translation is CASSSQGSNQPQHF.

Comments on this clone: Relative to the germline gene, one junction end is altered; a read error may explain this. V gene TRBV11-2 combines with J gene TRBJ1-1; D is uncertain. Germline assignment: CDR1 SGHAT and CDR2 FQNNGV. The CDR3 extends over 12 amino acids. Here the CDR3 DNA reads TGTGCCAGCACCAACTCTAACAGTGAAGCTTTCTTT. Its protein product is CASTNSNSEAFF.

The genes are TRBV6-1 and TRBJ1-1, with unresolved D. Germline V gene data show CDR1 as MNHNS and CDR2 as SASEGT. This CDR3 has 14 residues. V was trimmed by 0 bases and J by 5 bases, leaving 10 bases between them. The CDR3: CASSEAREGTEAFF. The CDR3 DNA is TGTGCCAGCAGTGAAGCGCGGGAAGGGACTGAAGCTTTCTTT.

This clone was detected once. This chain joins TRBV6-5 and TRBJ1-2; the D gene is possibly TRBD1 (6 bases). In germline, CDR1 is MNHEY, CDR2 SVGAGI. Deletions cut 7 bases from V and 4 bases from J, with 10 bases between. The CDR3 has 12 amino acids. For the CDR3, the DNA is TGTGCCAGCATCGGCAGGGGCTATGGCTACACCTTC. This codes for CASIGRGYGYTF.

This sequence joins TRBV5-4 and TRBJ1-2; 7 bases are shared with TRBD1. Trimming took 3 bases from V and 8 from J; bases not matched to a gene: 19. The CDR3 runs 17 residues. Germline V gene sequence: CDR1 SGHNT, CDR2 YYREEE (reference sequence). DNA for the CDR3: TGTGCCAGCAGCTCTACGACAGTAGGCAGGGGGGAGCGGGGCTACACCTTC. It specifies CASSSTTVGRGERGYTF. Supplemented by reference TRBV5-4 and TRBJ1-2, the full variable domain reads ETGVTQSPTHLIKTRGQQVTLRCSSQSGHNTVSWYQQALGQGPQFIFQYYREEENGRGNFPPRFSGLQFPNYSSELNVNALELDDSALYLCASSSTTVGRGERGYTFGSGTRLTVV.

The V call is TRBV5-4, the J call TRBJ2-3, with 12 bases fitting TRBD1. The V segment lost 3 bases and the J segment 5 bases; nucleotides outside the gene matches: 7. CDR3 length: 16 amino acids. Germline V gene lookup returns CDR1 SGHNT and CDR2 YYREEE (reference sequence). In DNA form, the CDR3 reads TGTGCCAGCAGCTCCTCCCGGGACAGGGGGCAAGATACGCAGTATTTT. It is translated as CASSSSRDRGQDTQYF.

V is TRBV18 and J is TRBJ1-1; no definite D call. The germline V and J ends were trimmed by 3 bases and 7 bases, with 9 bases remaining between them. The germline V gene has CDR1 KGHSH and CDR2 LQKENI. CDR3 length equals 12 residues. The CDR3 DNA follows: TGTGCCAGCTCACCCACCCCGATTGAAGCTTTCTTT. Translating gives CASSPTPIEAFF.

The chain employs TRBV5-5 and TRBJ2-1; 12 positions agree with TRBD2. The V gene's germline CDR1 is SGHKS and CDR2 YYEKEE (reference sequence). V was clipped by 2 bases and J by 3 bases; unmatched bases: 6. This CDR3 region has 17 residues. Here the CDR3 DNA reads TGTGCCAGCAGCTTCGGACTAGCGGGGACCATCTACAATGAGCAGTTCTTC. Translated: CASSFGLAGTIYNEQFF. The full variable domain, rest sourced from reference TRBV5-5 and TRBJ2-1, is DAGVTQSPTHLIKTRGQQVTLRCSPISGHKSVSWYQQVLGQGPQFIFQYYEKEERGRGNFPDRFSARQFPNYSSELNVNALLLGDSALYLCASSFGLAGTIYNEQFFGPGTRLTVL.

On this clone: Different DNA sequences within this sample yield the same CDR3. The genes are TRBV18 and TRBJ1-2; 7 bases are shared with TRBD1. From germline, CDR1 is KGHSH and CDR2 LQKENI. V lost 2 bases and J lost 2; bases outside the gene matches: 5. This CDR3 is 15 amino acids long. CDR3 residues: CASSPGQAANYGYTF. CDR3 coding DNA: TGTGCCAGCTCACCAGGACAGGCCGCCAACTATGGCTACACCTTC.

This chain uses TRBV19 with TRBJ1-1, with 10 positions matching TRBD1. Germline V lookup: CDR1 LNHDA, CDR2 SQIVND (reference sequence). The junction had 3 bases not matched to a gene; V was cut back by 3 bases and J by 5 bases. The CDR3 totals 14 residues. The CDR3 region is CASSMTGGWTEAFF. CDR3 DNA: TGTGCCAGTAGTATGACAGGGGGCTGGACTGAAGCTTTCTTT.

The chain carries TRBV11-2 and TRBJ2-2, with D perhaps matching TRBD2 (6 bases). V lost 3 bases and J lost 6, with 14 bases in between. CDR1 and CDR2 from the germline V gene are SGHAT and FQNNGV. CDR3 length equals 15 residues. The CDR3 spells CASSFAAGSSGELFF. In DNA form, the CDR3 reads TGTGCCAGCAGCTTTGCGGCGGGGAGCTCCGGGGAGCTGTTTTTT.

This clone was picked up a small number of times. The chain combines TRBV19 with TRBJ1-1; D is unresolved. In germline, CDR1 is LNHDA, CDR2 SQIVND (reference sequence). This CDR3 comprises 15 residues. Deletions cut 5 bases from V and 1 base from J, with 14 bases between. CDR3 in DNA: TGTGCCAGTAGTCCGGGAGCCGGGAGGAACACTGAAGCTTTCTTT. Its translation: CASSPGAGRNTEAFF.

The chain couples TRBV7-9 to TRBJ1-2, with D tentatively TRBD1 (6 bases). Trimming removed 5 bases at V and 4 bases at J, with 14 bases between. The CDR3 spans 14 residues. The germline V gene encodes CDR1 SEHNR and CDR2 FQNEAQ (reference sequence). The CDR3 DNA is TGTGCCAGCAGCAAACTACAGGGTGTCTATGGCTACACCTTC. This sequence encodes CASSKLQGVYGYTF.